This T cell receptor beta chain was captured by sequencing in a study of regulatory T cells in long-lasting Graves disease. Time point meaning: newly diagnosed GD, antithyroid drugs for less than 3 months. Construction of the TCR library relied on RNA isolated from PBMCs. It was American Thyroid Association guidelines that determined Graves' disease diagnosis. Germline CDR1 and CDR2: DFQATT and SNEGSKA (reference sequence). This CDR3 contains 16 residues. Trimming took 4 bases from V and 0 from J, leaving 16 bases between them. CDR3 regions were amplified by Arm-PCR using iRepertoire HTBI primers to build TCR beta libraries. TCRdb itself ran the multiplex PCR reads through MiXCR, one entry per CDR3 protein. The data contain about 440,000 distinct CDR3 sequences, about 16% of them singletons. These data were likewise used in another study, on T cells in Graves' hyperthyroidism and ophthalmopathy.

This clonotype originated in a woman aged 30 to 39 with Graves disease. This chain connects TRBV20-1 to TRBJ1-3; a possible D gene is TRBD1 (6 bases). This material consisted of peripheral blood mononuclear cells (PBMCs), taken at new diagnosis, from a patient treated with antithyroid drugs. The CDR3 DNA follows: TGCAGTGCTAAACCCGGGACAACTTACTCTGGAAACACCATATATTTT. Protein sequence: CSAKPGTTYSGNTIYF.